A single sample gave rise to the 12 T cell receptor beta chains below, sequenced in a study of beta chain features in type 1 diabetes. Expressed TCRB transcripts were sequenced because the isolated RNA had all been reverse transcribed beforehand. Assay: immunoSEQ multiplex PCR; the TCRdb copy retains only in-frame clones and omits some. The table has 810,000 or so clones, roughly 16% seen once. What was sequenced was naive CD4+ T cells from blood. These receptors were collected from a woman between 18 and 30 years old in good health.

For this clone: This sample also contains other DNA sequences that code for the same CDR3. V gene TRBV7-2 combines with J gene TRBJ1-3, with D possibly matching TRBD1 (6 bases). V shed 1 base and J shed 0 bases, with 10 bases lying between them. The CDR3 totals 16 residues. Looked up from germline, CDR1 is SGHTA and CDR2 is FQGNSA. The CDR3 sequence: CASSLVGGLSGNTIYF. The CDR3 DNA sequence: TGTGCCAGCAGCTTAGTAGGGGGACTCTCTGGAAACACCATATATTTT.

V gene TRBV5-1 combines with J gene TRBJ2-1; 11 bases are a match to TRBD2. The CDR3 covers 16 residues. Germline V gene data show CDR1 as SGHRS and CDR2 as YFSETQ. J was trimmed by 7 bases and V by 4 bases; bases with no gene match: 10. The CDR3, as DNA: TGCGCCAGCAGCCGTCCCGGGACTAGCGGAAGAAATGAGCAGTTCTTC. Translating it yields CASSRPGTSGRNEQFF. Full variable domain (outside the CDR3, taken from reference TRBV5-1 and TRBJ2-1): KAGVTQTPRYLIKTRGQQVTLSCSPISGHRSVSWYQQTPGQGLQFLFEYFSETQRNKGNFPGRFSGRQFSNSRSEMNVSTLELGDSALYLCASSRPGTSGRNEQFFGPGTRLTVL.

The V call is TRBV18, the J call TRBJ2-7; 10 nucleotides agree with TRBD1. The ends lost 2 bases at V and 6 bases at J; junction bases unmatched: 10. CDR3 size: 16 residues. Germline-derived CDR1 and CDR2 are KGHSH and LQKENI. The CDR3 sequence is CASSPNLGTGDLEQYF. The CDR3 DNA reads as TGTGCCAGCTCACCAAACCTCGGGACAGGGGACCTCGAGCAGTACTTC.

This clone showed up just a few times. The rearrangement uses TRBV6-6 and TRBJ1-1, with D maybe TRBD1 (5 bases). Looked up from germline, CDR1 is MNHNY and CDR2 is SVGAGI (reference sequence). This CDR3 is 11 amino acids long. V shed 6 bases and J shed 8 bases, with 10 bases lying between them. CDR3 amino acids: CASRVGGEAFF. As DNA, the CDR3 is TGTGCCAGCAGAGTGGGGGGGGAAGCTTTCTTT.

The V call is TRBV2, the J call TRBJ2-3; 7 bases are shared with TRBD2. This CDR3 is built from 14 residues. V lost 6 bases and J lost 2; bases outside the gene matches: 5. Germline V gene lookup returns CDR1 SNHLY and CDR2 FYNNEI. CDR3 bases: TGTGCCAGCAGGCAGCGGGAATCCACAGATACGCAGTATTTT. Its translation is CASRQRESTDTQYF.

The table lists this clone with a few counts. This chain links TRBV6-5 with TRBJ2-1; 9 bases agree with TRBD2. V dropped 2 bases and J dropped 10; count of bases not matched to a gene: 6. The CDR3 covers 14 residues. Germline assignment: CDR1 MNHEY and CDR2 SVGAGI. The DNA of the CDR3 is TGTGCCAGCAGTTACCTGGGACTAGCAGGCGAGCAGTTCTTC. Its translation is CASSYLGLAGEQFF.

Points on this clone: Other nucleotide sequences in the sample specify the same CDR3. The chain is built from TRBV5-1 and TRBJ2-5; 7 bases are a match to TRBD2. V trimming: 0 bases; J trimming: 5 bases; junction bases outside the gene matches: 4. Germline V gives CDR1 SGHRS, CDR2 YFSETQ. CDR3 length: 14 residues. CDR3 region: CASSLGLARETQYF. The DNA of the CDR3 is TGCGCCAGCAGCTTGGGACTAGCTCGGGAGACCCAGTACTTC.

The rearrangement links TRBV27 to TRBJ2-1, with D uncertain. The CDR3 extends over 14 amino acids. CDR1 is MNHEY and CDR2 is SMNVEV in the germline V gene (reference sequence). Trimming left V 6 bases short and J 0 bases short, with 9 bases between. The CDR3 region has the DNA TGTGCCAGCAGCGGGTCTTTCTCCTACAATGAGCAGTTCTTC. Amino acids: CASSGSFSYNEQFF.

The CDR3 sequence: CASSVEGRPGHGQETQYF. The CDR3 DNA reads TGTGCCAGCAGCGTAGAAGGACGTCCCGGTCACGGGCAAGAGACCCAGTACTTC. The chain is built from TRBV9 and TRBJ2-5; D unclear. Trimming left V 0 bases short and J 2 bases short, with 20 bases between. Germline V lookup: CDR1 SGDLS, CDR2 YYNGEE. The CDR3 contains 18 residues.

A few counts support this clone. The chain combines TRBV6-5 with TRBJ2-2, with 8 bases lining up with TRBD2. V dropped 2 bases and J dropped 5; count of bases not matched to a gene: 4. Germline lookup yields CDR1 MNHEY and CDR2 SVGAGI. The CDR3 spans 15 residues. CDR3 amino acids: CASSYQASGTGELFF. Here the CDR3 DNA reads TGTGCCAGCAGTTACCAGGCTAGCGGGACCGGGGAGCTGTTTTTT.

Regarding this clone: Other nucleotide sequences from this sample produce the same CDR3. The chain has TRBV18 and TRBJ2-7; D assignment may be TRBD1 or TRBD2 (5 bases each). The V gene's germline CDR1 is KGHSH and CDR2 LQKENI. Trimming shortened V by 3 bases and J by 2 bases, and 8 bases separated the two germline ends. The CDR3 extends over 13 amino acids. In DNA, the CDR3 is TGTGCCAGCTCACCCGGGGCCCCCTACGAGCAGTACTTC. This sequence encodes CASSPGAPYEQYF.

Here the CDR3 reads CASSLYVSGSRFYEQYF. In DNA form, the CDR3 reads TGTGCCAGCAGCTTATATGTTAGCGGGAGCCGGTTCTACGAGCAGTACTTC. J is TRBJ2-7 and V is TRBV7-8, with 9 bases that match TRBD2. The CDR3 is 17 amino acids. J gave up 3 bases and V 2 bases, and 11 bases lay outside the gene matches. Germline values: CDR1 SGHVS, CDR2 FQNEAQ.